Listed below are T cell receptor beta chains from one sample, sequenced in a study of metastatic and nonmetastatic thyroid tumors. TCRdb called clones again from the PCR reads with MiXCR. The repertoire holds several thousand clones, with 25% to 30% as singletons. Sequenced: adjacent normal tissue. Source of these receptors: a female donor with papillary thyroid cancer or a benign thyroid nodule (not recorded which). Some clones in this sample may be carry-over from other donors' samples. CDR3s leave out the opening cysteine and the closing phenylalanine or tryptophan.

>TRBV11-2|TRBJ2-2
ASSDILAGETGELF
>TRBV2|TRBJ2-7
ASKGRIYYEQY
>TRBV12-3/TRBV12-4|TRBJ1-6
ASSLAARQNSPLH
>TRBV7-5|TRBJ2-7
IFVLVVPGIVGEKSYEQY
>TRBV3-1|TRBJ2-2
ASGTVTGVSTGELF
>TRBV5-1|TRBJ2-3
ASSLDRATDTQY
>TRBV3-1|TRBJ1-5
ASSPGRGPHQPQH
>TRBV11-2|TRBJ2-2
ASSYTSGPNTGELF
>TRBV7-2|TRBJ2-7
ASSLRGSLAEQY
>TRBV20-1|TRBJ2-7
SARDHRGYEQY
>TRBV6-1|TRBJ1-1
ASRKGADTNTEAF
>TRBV6-5|TRBJ2-7
ASSYREWSDEQY
>TRBV24-1|TRBJ1-2
ATSDGGGPET
>TRBV6-5|TRBJ1-1
ASSSPRNTEAF
>TRBV6-1|TRBJ1-1
ASSRSGDTEAF
>TRBV20-1|TRBJ2-7
SAKETGNNYEQY
>TRBV7-3|TRBJ2-3
ASSSSPTDTQY
>TRBV7-7|TRBJ2-7
ASSSELSYEQY
>TRBV12-3/TRBV12-4|TRBJ2-7
ASSLGGWREGLNYEQY
>TRBV12-3/TRBV12-4|TRBJ2-7
ASSLDQLSYEQY
>TRBV6-2/TRBV6-3|TRBJ2-5
ASSYWGQQETQY
>TRBV7-7|TRBJ2-3
ASSLGLADTQY
>TRBV19|TRBJ1-3
ASRDNSGNTIY
>TRBV2|TRBJ2-1
ASSERGASSYNEQF
>TRBV20-1|TRBJ1-2
SARGQGAENFYGYT
>TRBV12-3/TRBV12-4|TRBJ2-2
ASSPAGAGGELF
>TRBV2|TRBJ1-3
ASSGTGGPGNTIY
>TRBV12-3/TRBV12-4|TRBJ1-1
ASSLSPRTGSDTEAF
>TRBV10-3|TRBJ1-1
AISSSTGNTEAF